This TCR beta chain was profiled in a study of shared clonotypes between healthy human individuals. Sequencing used immunoSEQ multiplex PCR; TCRdb keeps in-frame clones, though not all of them. The sample lists roughly 2,500,000 clones, 93% occurring once. A word on this clone: Its antigen is unidentified.

The V gene end was trimmed by 0 bases and the J gene end by 7 bases; junction bases not matched to a gene: 8. Germline V gene lookup returns CDR1 SGDLS and CDR2 YYNGEE. CDR3 length: 16 residues. Study-level results: A small donor pool kept down the genetic and exposure-history diversity that was represented.

The study drew its donors from healthy HIV-negative adults without recent acute infections or vaccinations. CD4+ cells underwent separation, giving CD45RA+ naive and CD45RA-negative memory subsets. The TCR comes from a man aged 18 to 35 in good health. Some clones in this sample may be carry-over from other donors' samples. V gene TRBV9 combines with J gene TRBJ2-2, with 8 bases aligning to TRBD2. Sequencing was done on a sample of naive CD4+ T cells from PBMCs. The sample's subset: CD45RA+ positively selected. The CDR3 reads CASSVGVAGGIGELFF. The CDR3, as DNA: TGTGCCAGCAGCGTAGGTGTGGCGGGAGGAATCGGGGAGCTGTTTTTT.